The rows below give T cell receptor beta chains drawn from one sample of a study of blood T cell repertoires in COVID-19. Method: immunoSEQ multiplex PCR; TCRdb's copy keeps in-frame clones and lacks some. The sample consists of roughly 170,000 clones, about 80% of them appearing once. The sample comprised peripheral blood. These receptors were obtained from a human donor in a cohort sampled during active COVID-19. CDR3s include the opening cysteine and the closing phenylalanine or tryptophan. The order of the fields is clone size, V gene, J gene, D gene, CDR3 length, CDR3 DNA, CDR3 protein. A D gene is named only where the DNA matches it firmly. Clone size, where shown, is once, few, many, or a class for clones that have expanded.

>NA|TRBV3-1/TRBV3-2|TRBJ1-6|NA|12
TGTGCCAGCAGCCAACCGGATTCACCCCTCCACTTT
CASSQPDSPLHF
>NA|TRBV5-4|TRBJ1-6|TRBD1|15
TGTGCCAGCAGCTGGACGGGACAGGGTAATTCACCCCTCCACTTT
CASSWTGQGNSPLHF
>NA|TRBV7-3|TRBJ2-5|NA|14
TGTGCCAGCAGCCAAGGTCCGGATTCGGGGACCCAGTACTTC
CASSQGPDSGTQYF
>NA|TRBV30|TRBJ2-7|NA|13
TGTGCCTGGAATTACAGGAGCTCCTACGAGCAGTACTTC
CAWNYRSSYEQYF
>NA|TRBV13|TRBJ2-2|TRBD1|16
TGTGCCAGCAGCCCCGGGACAGGGATCTGGGCCGGGGAGCTGTTTTTT
CASSPGTGIWAGELFF
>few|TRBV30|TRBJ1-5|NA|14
TGTGCCTGGAGGTCAGGTAGTAATTCTCAGCCCCAGCATTTT
CAWRSGSNSQPQHF
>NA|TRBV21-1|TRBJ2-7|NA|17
TGTGCCAGCAGCAAGGCTAGAAACCGGGACAGGAAGCACGAGCAGTACTTC
CASSKARNRDRKHEQYF
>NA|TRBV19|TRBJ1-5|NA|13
TGTGCCAGTAGAGAACAGGGTGGTCAGCCCCAGCATTTT
CASREQGGQPQHF
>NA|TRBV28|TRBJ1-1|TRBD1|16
TGTGCCAGCAACCTTACCCCGACAGGGCTGAACACTGAAGCTTTCTTT
CASNLTPTGLNTEAFF
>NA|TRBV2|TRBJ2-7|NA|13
TGTGCCAGCACAAGCAGGGAAGGCTACGAGCAGTACTTC
CASTSREGYEQYF
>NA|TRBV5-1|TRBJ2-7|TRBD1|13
TGCGCCAGCAGCTTACAGGGGTCCTACGAGCAGTACTTC
CASSLQGSYEQYF
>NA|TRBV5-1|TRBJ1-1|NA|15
TGCGCCAGCAGCTTGGGGGGACAAGAGAACACTGAAGCTTTCTTT
CASSLGGQENTEAFF
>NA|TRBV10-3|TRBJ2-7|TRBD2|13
TGTGCCATCAGTGAGTCTCGGGGGGACGAGCAGTACTTC
CAISESRGDEQYF
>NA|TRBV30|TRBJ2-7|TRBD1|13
TGTGCCTGGAGAAGCGGACAGGGCGCCGAGCAGTACTTC
CAWRSGQGAEQYF
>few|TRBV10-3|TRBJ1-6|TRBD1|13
TGTGCCATCAGGGGGACAGAGGGTTCACCCCTCCACTTT
CAIRGTEGSPLHF
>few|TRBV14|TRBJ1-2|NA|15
TGTGCCAGCAGCCCCCTTCGGGTTCCCGAGGATGGCTACACCTTC
CASSPLRVPEDGYTF
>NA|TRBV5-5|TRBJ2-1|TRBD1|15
TGTGCCAGCAGCCACGTCGGGACAGGGATAACCCAACAGTTCTTC
CASSHVGTGITQQFF
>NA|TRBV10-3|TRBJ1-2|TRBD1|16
TGTGCCATCAGTGAGTTATTTCCCGGGACAGGCTATGGCTACACCTTC
CAISELFPGTGYGYTF
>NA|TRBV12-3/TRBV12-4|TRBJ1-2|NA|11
TGTGCCACCTCTGAACACTATGACTACACCTTC
CATSEHYDYTF
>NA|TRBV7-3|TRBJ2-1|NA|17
TGTGCCAGCAGCTTAAACTCGGGTCTAGCGTACCACAATGAGCAGTTCTTC
CASSLNSGLAYHNEQFF
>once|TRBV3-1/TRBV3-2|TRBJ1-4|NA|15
TGTGCCAGCAGCCTCAGGGGAGCAACTAATGAAAAACTGTTTTTT
CASSLRGATNEKLFF
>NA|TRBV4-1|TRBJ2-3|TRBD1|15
TGCGCCAGCAGCCAAGGGACAGGGGGCGCAGATACGCAGTATTTT
CASSQGTGGADTQYF
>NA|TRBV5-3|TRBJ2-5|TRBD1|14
TGTGCCAGAAGCTTTACAGGGGCGGCAGAGACCCAGTACTTC
CARSFTGAAETQYF
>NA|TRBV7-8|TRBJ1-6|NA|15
TGTGCCAGCAGCCTCAGGGTTGGCTATAATTCACCCCTCCACTTT
CASSLRVGYNSPLHF
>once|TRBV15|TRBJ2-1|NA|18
TGTGCCACCAGCAGAGATCAATCTCTTCTGCGGGGCTACAATGAGCAGTTCTTC
CATSRDQSLLRGYNEQFF
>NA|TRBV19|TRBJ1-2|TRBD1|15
TGTGCCAGTAGTATAGTTGAAGGGGGCTCCTCCGGCTACACCTTC
CASSIVEGGSSGYTF
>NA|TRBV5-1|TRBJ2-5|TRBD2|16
TGCGCCAGCGGACTAGCGGGGGCTGGGGTCCAAGAGACCCAGTACTTC
CASGLAGAGVQETQYF
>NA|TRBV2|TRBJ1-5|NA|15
TGTGCCAGCAGTTTTAGAGGGAGGAGCAATCAGCCCCAGCATTTT
CASSFRGRSNQPQHF